The present entry profiles one T cell receptor beta chain with its context. The antigen remains undetermined. Within the ViraFEST assay, antigen-specific CD4+ T cells underwent expansion with viral peptide pools prior to sequencing. Following culture for approximately ten days, CD4+ T cells were isolated. Two doses of BNT162b2 or mRNA-1273 vaccine were administered to participants. The data were produced by immunoSEQ multiplex PCR, yet TCRdb's version contains in-frame clones alone and is incomplete. This table has roughly 59,000 clones, around four fifths appearing once. The sample comes from a study of vaccination effects on CD4 cells after COVID-19. Germline assignment: CDR1 SGHTA and CDR2 FQGTGA. This CDR3 contains 15 residues. Deletions cut 0 bases from V and 4 bases from J, with 9 bases between.

The sequences come from CD4+ T cells from PBMCs cultured with HCoV-OC43 spike peptides, collected after COVID-19 vaccination. The subset denotes: HCoV-OC43 spike overlapping peptide pool stimulation. The receptor's source is a human donor who received a COVID-19 vaccine. The gene calls are TRBV7-3 and TRBJ2-2; no definite D call. The CDR3 DNA is TGTGCCAGCAGCTTAACATCACACCTCACCGGGGAGCTGTTTTTT. Its protein is CASSLTSHLTGELFF.